This is a list of T cell receptor beta chains from one sample in a study of T cells in tuberculosis. TCRdb keeps only in-frame clones here, not all; method: immunoSEQ multiplex PCR. Of approximately 88,000 clones detected, approximately 90% appear once; the ten largest clones hold 1.5% to 2%. The sequencing sample was made of CD1b-GMM tetramer-negative cells sorted from PBMCs. All receptors derive from an adult woman with latent tuberculosis. CDR3s include the opening cysteine and the closing phenylalanine or tryptophan. Each record gives: V gene, J gene, clone size, D gene, CDR3 length, CDR3 protein, CDR3 DNA. A D gene is named only where the DNA matches it firmly. A clone size is listed for some rows: how often the clone was seen (once, few, many), or a class if it is expanded.

TRBV5-1	TRBJ1-1	-	-	14	CASSWAEGGTEAFF	TGCGCCAGCAGCTGGGCAGAGGGGGGGACTGAAGCTTTCTTT
TRBV19	TRBJ2-2	-	-	14	CASSAFTGPGELFF	TGTGCCAGTAGCGCTTTTACAGGGCCCGGGGAGCTGTTTTTT
TRBV28	TRBJ1-5	-	TRBD1	15	CASSRGTGGNQPQHF	TGTGCCAGCAGCCGGGGGACAGGGGGAAATCAGCCCCAGCATTTT
TRBV11-2	TRBJ2-1	-	TRBD2	16	CASSLRLAGAGNEQFF	TGTGCCAGCAGCTTAAGACTAGCGGGGGCCGGCAATGAGCAGTTCTTC
TRBV27	TRBJ1-2	-	TRBD1	14	CASSLSPTGGGYTF	TGTGCCAGCAGTTTATCCCCTACAGGGGGCGGCTACACCTTC
TRBV7-6	TRBJ2-5	-	-	15	CASSLGGGGQETQYF	TGTGCCAGCAGCTTAGGCGGGGGCGGACAAGAGACCCAGTACTTC
TRBV7-6	TRBJ2-3	-	-	16	CASSLGGLPGRDTQYF	TGTGCCAGCAGCTTAGGCGGACTCCCGGGCAGAGATACGCAGTATTTT
TRBV6-5	TRBJ2-1	-	-	13	CASSYSPSSEQFF	TGTGCCAGCAGTTACTCCCCGTCGAGCGAGCAGTTCTTC
TRBV6-5	TRBJ1-3	-	-	16	CASSYSSPSSGNTIYF	TGTGCCAGCAGTTACTCGAGCCCAAGCTCTGGAAACACCATATATTTT
TRBV7-6	TRBJ2-2	-	TRBD2	18	CASSTSGLAGGGTGELFF	TGTGCCAGCAGCACCTCCGGACTAGCGGGGGGAGGAACCGGGGAGCTGTTTTTT
TRBV29-1	TRBJ2-1	-	-	14	CSVPGQKVNNEQFF	TGCAGCGTTCCCGGACAGAAAGTTAACAATGAGCAGTTCTTC
TRBV27	TRBJ2-2	few	TRBD1	18	CASSLSPGTVANTGELFF	TGTGCCAGCAGTTTATCTCCTGGGACAGTCGCGAACACCGGGGAGCTGTTTTTT
TRBV11-2	TRBJ1-2	-	-	16	CASSSSSGRGPYGYTF	TGTGCCAGCAGCTCCTCGAGTGGCCGAGGGCCTTATGGCTACACCTTC
TRBV27	TRBJ1-6	-	-	16	CASSLSAGVYNSPLHF	TGTGCCAGCAGTTTATCGGCAGGGGTCTATAATTCACCCCTCCACTTT
TRBV28	TRBJ1-6	-	-	14	CASNPRGRSSPLHF	TGTGCCAGCAATCCCAGGGGTCGGAGTTCACCCCTCCACTTT
TRBV14	TRBJ1-4	-	-	13	CASSQVMYEKLFF	TGTGCCAGCAGCCAAGTAATGTATGAAAAACTGTTTTTT
TRBV29-1	TRBJ2-7	-	TRBD1	16	CSVEEGDRGLLNEQYF	TGCAGCGTTGAAGAGGGGGACAGGGGGCTTCTCAACGAGCAGTACTTC
TRBV15	TRBJ2-2	-	TRBD2	18	CATSREGVAGANTGELFF	TGTGCCACCAGCAGAGAAGGGGTGGCGGGGGCGAACACCGGGGAGCTGTTTTTT
TRBV5-6	TRBJ1-2	-	TRBD1	14	CASSSGQGNYGYTF	TGTGCCAGCAGCTCCGGACAGGGAAACTATGGCTACACCTTC
TRBV2	TRBJ1-5	once	-	13	CASSAEWNQPQHF	TGTGCCAGCAGTGCAGAATGGAATCAGCCCCAGCATTTT
TRBV11-1	TRBJ2-7	-	-	16	CASSPRRPGSSYEQYF	TGTGCCAGCAGCCCCCGCCGTCCGGGAAGCTCCTACGAGCAGTACTTC
TRBV2	TRBJ1-5	medium-sized	-	15	CASSGLGRVNQPQHF	TGTGCCAGCAGCGGACTGGGGAGGGTCAATCAGCCCCAGCATTTT
TRBV10-2	TRBJ2-3	-	TRBD2	16	CASSTRVPAGSDTQYF	TGCGCCAGCAGTACCCGGGTCCCAGCGGGGTCTGATACGCAGTATTTT
TRBV30	TRBJ1-1	-	-	14	CAWSLLRRDTEAFF	TGTGCCTGGAGTTTACTTAGGAGGGATACTGAAGCTTTCTTT
TRBV5-1	TRBJ2-3	-	TRBD2	18	CASSKTSGGAFSTDTQYF	TGCGCCAGCAGCAAAACTAGCGGGGGGGCCTTTAGCACAGATACGCAGTATTTT
TRBV6-6	TRBJ2-7	few	TRBD1	13	CATTGVRGYEQYF	TGTGCCACAACAGGGGTCCGGGGCTACGAGCAGTACTTC
TRBV11-2	TRBJ2-7	-	TRBD1	14	CASSPRQGSYEQYF	TGTGCCAGCAGCCCGCGACAGGGCTCCTACGAGCAGTACTTC
TRBV15	TRBJ2-3	-	TRBD1	15	CATSISQGATDTQYF	TGTGCCACCAGCATCTCCCAGGGGGCTACAGATACGCAGTATTTT
TRBV5-4	TRBJ2-2	-	TRBD2	20	CASSRGLAGPGGLGTGELFF	TGTGCCAGCAGCCGCGGACTAGCGGGGCCGGGGGGACTGGGTACCGGGGAGCTGTTTTTT
TRBV19	TRBJ1-2	-	-	13	CASSQRGSYGYTF	TGTGCCAGTAGTCAACGGGGGTCCTATGGCTACACCTTC
TRBV2	TRBJ1-3	-	TRBD1	14	CASSRTGSGNTIYF	TGTGCCAGCAGTAGGACAGGCTCTGGAAACACCATATATTTT
TRBV5-5	TRBJ2-7	-	-	14	CASSLGGETYEQYF	TGTGCCAGCAGCTTAGGGGGAGAGACCTACGAGCAGTACTTC
TRBV7-6	TRBJ1-3	-	TRBD1	16	CASSLAGTGAGNTIYF	TGTGCCAGCAGCTTAGCCGGGACAGGGGCTGGAAACACCATATATTTT